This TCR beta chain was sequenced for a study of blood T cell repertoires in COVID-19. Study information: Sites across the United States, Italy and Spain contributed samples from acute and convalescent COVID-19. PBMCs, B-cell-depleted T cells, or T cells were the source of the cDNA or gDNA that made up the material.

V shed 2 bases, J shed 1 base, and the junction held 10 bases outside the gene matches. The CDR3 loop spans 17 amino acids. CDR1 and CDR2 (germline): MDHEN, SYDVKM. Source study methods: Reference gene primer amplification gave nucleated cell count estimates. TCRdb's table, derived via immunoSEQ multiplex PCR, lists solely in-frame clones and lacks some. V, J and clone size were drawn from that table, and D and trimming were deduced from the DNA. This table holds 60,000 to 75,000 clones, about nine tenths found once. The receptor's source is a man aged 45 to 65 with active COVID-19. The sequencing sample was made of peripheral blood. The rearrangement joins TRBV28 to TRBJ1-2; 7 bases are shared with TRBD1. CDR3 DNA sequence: TGTGCCAGCAGTTTAGGAGGACAGGCGGTGGTTAACTATGGCTACACCTTC. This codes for CASSLGGQAVVNYGYTF.